This T cell receptor (beta chain) is drawn from a study of T cell responses to AZD1222 COVID-19 vaccine. This CDR3 contains 14 residues. V shed 6 bases, J shed 5 bases, and the junction held 7 bases outside the gene matches. The V gene's germline CDR1 is KGHSH and CDR2 LQKENI. The repertoire was sequenced with immunoSEQ multiplex PCR; TCRdb's copy has only in-frame clones and lacks some. The sample has about 74,000 clones, approximately 90% seen once; the top ten hold about 2.7%. This clonotype was sampled from an adult in good health. The chain recombines TRBV18 with TRBJ1-1; TRBD1 matches 9 bases. Specimen: peripheral blood, collected on day 0 of AZD1222 vaccination. The CDR3 spells CASSQETGGTEAFF. CDR3 DNA: TGTGCCAGCTCTCAGGAGACAGGGGGAACTGAAGCTTTCTTT.